The rows below give T cell receptor beta chains drawn from one sample of a study of T cell responses to AZD1222 COVID-19 vaccine. This table comes from immunoSEQ multiplex PCR, and its TCRdb copy is limited to in-frame clones, with some not included. The profile covers some 120,000 clones, with about nine tenths appearing a single time and about 1.2% taken by the ten largest. Sequencing used peripheral blood, obtained on day 0 of AZD1222 vaccination. The origin of the receptors is an adult in good health. Both conserved end residues are part of each CDR3. Fields, in order: clone size, V gene, D gene, J gene, CDR3 DNA, CDR3 protein. The D gene is left open where the match is weak. Expanded clones are given a class, and other clones once, few, many or no size at all.

>.|TRBV11-2|.|TRBJ1-2
TGTGCCAGCAGCTTAGATGGGGCAGGAATGGATGGCTACACCTTC
CASSLDGAGMDGYTF
>.|TRBV25-1|.|TRBJ1-2
TGTGCCAGCGCCTTGGCGGGGCAGGATGGCTACACCTTC
CASALAGQDGYTF
>.|TRBV4-1|.|TRBJ1-2
TGCGCCAGCAGTCCGGCCCCAGGGGCGTACTATGGCTACACCTTC
CASSPAPGAYYGYTF
>once|TRBV19|.|TRBJ1-1
TGTGCCAGTAGTATGGGCGTCAGGGGCCTATTCACTGAAGCTTTCTTT
CASSMGVRGLFTEAFF
>.|TRBV5-7|.|TRBJ2-7
TGTGCCAGCAGACCTGACAGGCACAGCTCCTACGAGCAGTACTTC
CASRPDRHSSYEQYF
>.|TRBV23-1|.|TRBJ1-6
TGCGCCAGCAGTCTGGTGAGTTCGACAGGTGATTCACCCCTCCACTTT
CASSLVSSTGDSPLHF
>.|TRBV4-3|TRBD1|TRBJ1-1
TGCGCCAGCAGATCGGACAGGGCGAACACTGAAGCTTTCTTT
CASRSDRANTEAFF
>.|TRBV18|.|TRBJ2-7
TGTGCCAGCTCACCACTAAGGGGATCCCGACACTCCTACGAGCAGTACTTC
CASSPLRGSRHSYEQYF
>.|TRBV6-5|.|TRBJ2-1
TGTGCCAGCAGGACCGGCGCAAACAATGAGCAGTTCTTC
CASRTGANNEQFF
>.|TRBV6-5|.|TRBJ1-3
TGTGCCAGCAGTCCCGCGGGGGGACGAAACACCATATATTTT
CASSPAGGRNTIYF
>.|TRBV27|.|TRBJ1-2
TGTGCCAGCAGTTTAGGGGGCGTAGGTTTCCCAATCTATGGCTACACCTTC
CASSLGGVGFPIYGYTF
>.|TRBV30|.|TRBJ1-5
TGTGCCTGGAGTGTCGCAAGGACTAATCAGCCCCAGCATTTT
CAWSVARTNQPQHF
>.|TRBV9|.|TRBJ2-1
TGTGCCAGCAGCGTAGCTAGCTACAATGAGCAGTTCTTC
CASSVASYNEQFF
>.|TRBV9|.|TRBJ1-3
TGTGCCAGCAGCGTACGAGCGAGCTCTGGAAACACCATATATTTT
CASSVRASSGNTIYF
>.|TRBV7-2|.|TRBJ2-4
TGTGCCAGCAAAGGGGTAGCCAAAAACATTCAGTACTTC
CASKGVAKNIQYF
>.|TRBV9|.|TRBJ2-7
TGTGCCAGCAGCACCACGGGACTTGTTGACGAGCAGTACTTC
CASSTTGLVDEQYF
>.|TRBV7-2|.|TRBJ2-1
TGTGCCAGCAGCCCTGGCTCCTACAATGAGCAGTTCTTC
CASSPGSYNEQFF
>once|TRBV6-2/TRBV6-3|TRBD2|TRBJ2-1
TGTGCCAGCAGTTCCCCACTGGGACTAGCGCGTTACAATGAGCAGTTCTTC
CASSSPLGLARYNEQFF
>.|TRBV10-1|.|TRBJ2-2
TGCGCCAGCAGTGACTCTAGGGGTCCCTGGGCCGGGGAGCTGTTTTTT
CASSDSRGPWAGELFF
>.|TRBV9|.|TRBJ1-2
TGTGCCAGCAGCGACAAAGGGGGGGCCTATGGCTACACCTTC
CASSDKGGAYGYTF
>once|TRBV7-9|TRBD1|TRBJ1-6
TGTGCCAGCAGCTTAGACACAGGGGTCCCCCTCCACTTT
CASSLDTGVPLHF
>.|TRBV9|.|TRBJ2-2
TGTGCCAGCAGTGGGGGACACCGGACTAACACCGGGGAGCTGTTTTTT
CASSGGHRTNTGELFF
>.|TRBV21-1|.|TRBJ1-6
TGTGCCAGCAATAACGGGACACTTAATTCACCCCTCCACTTT
CASNNGTLNSPLHF
>.|TRBV10-2|.|TRBJ1-5
TGCGCCAGCAGTGAGTCCTTCGGATCTAGCAATCAGCCCCAGCATTTT
CASSESFGSSNQPQHF
>.|TRBV5-1|.|TRBJ2-5
TGCGCCAGCAGCGTGGGAAATCAGGAGACCCAGTACTTC
CASSVGNQETQYF
>.|TRBV10-1|.|TRBJ1-1
TGCGCCAGCAGTGAGCGGTCTGTGAACACTGAAGCTTTCTTT
CASSERSVNTEAFF
>.|TRBV10-1|.|TRBJ2-2
TGCGCCAGCACCCCAGGGAGCCAAGGCGGGGAGCTGTTTTTT
CASTPGSQGGELFF
>once|TRBV27|TRBD1|TRBJ1-5
TGTGCCAGCAGTAGGGGACAGGGAACACCTGGGAAGCCCCAGCATTTT
CASSRGQGTPGKPQHF
>.|TRBV7-2|TRBD1|TRBJ2-7
TGTGCCAGCAGACACGCAGGGGGCAATTACGAGCAGTACTTC
CASRHAGGNYEQYF
>.|TRBV27|.|TRBJ2-7
TGTGCCAGCAGTTTAATAGGGGGGAACTACGAGCAGTACTTC
CASSLIGGNYEQYF
>.|TRBV2|TRBD2|TRBJ2-1
TGTGCCAGCCGGGTGGCGGGGGTTTACAATGAGCAGTTCTTC
CASRVAGVYNEQFF
>.|TRBV21-1|.|TRBJ1-5
TGTGCCAGCAGCCCCCGGGAGGGGGGCTATAGCAATCAGCCCCAGCATTTT
CASSPREGGYSNQPQHF
>.|TRBV7-8|.|TRBJ1-4
TGTGCCAGCACCATAGGGACTCTGAATGAAAAACTGTTTTTT
CASTIGTLNEKLFF
>.|TRBV20-1|.|TRBJ2-5
TGCAGTGCCTCCGTACAAGAGACCCAGTACTTC
CSASVQETQYF
>.|TRBV18|.|TRBJ2-2
TGTGCCAGCTCACCTCTCGGGGGAACGAACACCGGGGAGCTGTTTTTT
CASSPLGGTNTGELFF
>.|TRBV6-5|.|TRBJ2-7
TGTGCCAGCAGTTCTCACTACGAGCAGTACTTC
CASSSHYEQYF
>.|TRBV5-1|TRBD1|TRBJ1-2
TGCGCCAGCAGCGAGGGACAGGGAGGTAACTATGGCTACACCTTC
CASSEGQGGNYGYTF
>.|TRBV6-2/TRBV6-3|TRBD1|TRBJ1-5
TGTGCCAGCAGTCCCGGGACAGGGAATCAGCCCCAGCATTTT
CASSPGTGNQPQHF
>.|TRBV5-8|.|TRBJ1-2
TGTGCCAGCAGCCGAGAGGTAGGGGGTGGCTATGGCTACACCTTC
CASSREVGGGYGYTF
>.|TRBV6-1|TRBD1|TRBJ1-2
TGTGCCAGCAGTGAAGCGACAGGGGGCAACTATGGCTACACCTTC
CASSEATGGNYGYTF
>.|TRBV19|.|TRBJ1-2
TGTGCCAGTAGTATGCTGACGGGGGAAAATGGCTACACCTTC
CASSMLTGENGYTF
>once|TRBV3-1/TRBV3-2|.|TRBJ1-1
TGTGCCAGCAGTCGCGTTTCGAACACTGAAGCTTTCTTT
CASSRVSNTEAFF
>once|TRBV5-4|.|TRBJ2-1
TGTGCCAGCAGCTTGGGTGGGGGAAGAACCTCCTACAATGAGCAGTTCTTC
CASSLGGGRTSYNEQFF
>.|TRBV3-1/TRBV3-2|.|TRBJ2-2
TGTGCCAGCAGCCAAGATTGGGGGTTGAACACCGGGGAGCTGTTTTTT
CASSQDWGLNTGELFF
>.|TRBV5-6|.|TRBJ2-7
TGTGCCAGCAGCTTGGATGTGGACTCCTACGAGCAGTACTTC
CASSLDVDSYEQYF
>.|TRBV10-2|.|TRBJ2-1
TGCGCCAGCAGTGTCAACCCCCGCTACAATGAGCAGTTCTTC
CASSVNPRYNEQFF
>.|TRBV4-2|.|TRBJ2-7
TGTGCCAGCAGCCAAGCTCAAAAACAAGGTGGGGAGCAGTACTTC
CASSQAQKQGGEQYF
>.|TRBV9|.|TRBJ2-1
TGTGCCAGCAGCGTAGGTTTCCAGTCCAATGAGCAGTTCTTC
CASSVGFQSNEQFF
>.|TRBV11-3|TRBD1|TRBJ2-6
TGTGCCAGCAGCGCCGGGACAGGGACCCTTCTCTCTGGGGCCAACGTCCTGACTTTC
CASSAGTGTLLSGANVLTF
>.|TRBV30|.|TRBJ2-7
TGTGCCTGGCAACCGGGATCACTATACGAGCAGTACTTC
CAWQPGSLYEQYF
>.|TRBV5-1|.|TRBJ1-1
TGCGCCAGCAGCTTGAAGGATCGCGGATACACTGAAGCTTTCTTT
CASSLKDRGYTEAFF
>.|TRBV7-2|TRBD1|TRBJ1-6
TGTGCCAGCAGCTTACCTCCGGGACAGGGGGCTTCACCCCTCCACTTT
CASSLPPGQGASPLHF
>.|TRBV19|TRBD2|TRBJ2-4
TGTGCCAGTAGTCATAGCGGGGGGGAAAACATTCAGTACTTC
CASSHSGGENIQYF
>.|TRBV7-9|.|TRBJ1-1
TGTGCCAGCAGGTCTCTCACACAAGGGGGTGAAGCTTTCTTT
CASRSLTQGGEAFF
>.|TRBV4-1|.|TRBJ1-1
TGCGCCAGCAGCCAAGATATCGACAGGCCGAACACTGAAGCTTTCTTT
CASSQDIDRPNTEAFF